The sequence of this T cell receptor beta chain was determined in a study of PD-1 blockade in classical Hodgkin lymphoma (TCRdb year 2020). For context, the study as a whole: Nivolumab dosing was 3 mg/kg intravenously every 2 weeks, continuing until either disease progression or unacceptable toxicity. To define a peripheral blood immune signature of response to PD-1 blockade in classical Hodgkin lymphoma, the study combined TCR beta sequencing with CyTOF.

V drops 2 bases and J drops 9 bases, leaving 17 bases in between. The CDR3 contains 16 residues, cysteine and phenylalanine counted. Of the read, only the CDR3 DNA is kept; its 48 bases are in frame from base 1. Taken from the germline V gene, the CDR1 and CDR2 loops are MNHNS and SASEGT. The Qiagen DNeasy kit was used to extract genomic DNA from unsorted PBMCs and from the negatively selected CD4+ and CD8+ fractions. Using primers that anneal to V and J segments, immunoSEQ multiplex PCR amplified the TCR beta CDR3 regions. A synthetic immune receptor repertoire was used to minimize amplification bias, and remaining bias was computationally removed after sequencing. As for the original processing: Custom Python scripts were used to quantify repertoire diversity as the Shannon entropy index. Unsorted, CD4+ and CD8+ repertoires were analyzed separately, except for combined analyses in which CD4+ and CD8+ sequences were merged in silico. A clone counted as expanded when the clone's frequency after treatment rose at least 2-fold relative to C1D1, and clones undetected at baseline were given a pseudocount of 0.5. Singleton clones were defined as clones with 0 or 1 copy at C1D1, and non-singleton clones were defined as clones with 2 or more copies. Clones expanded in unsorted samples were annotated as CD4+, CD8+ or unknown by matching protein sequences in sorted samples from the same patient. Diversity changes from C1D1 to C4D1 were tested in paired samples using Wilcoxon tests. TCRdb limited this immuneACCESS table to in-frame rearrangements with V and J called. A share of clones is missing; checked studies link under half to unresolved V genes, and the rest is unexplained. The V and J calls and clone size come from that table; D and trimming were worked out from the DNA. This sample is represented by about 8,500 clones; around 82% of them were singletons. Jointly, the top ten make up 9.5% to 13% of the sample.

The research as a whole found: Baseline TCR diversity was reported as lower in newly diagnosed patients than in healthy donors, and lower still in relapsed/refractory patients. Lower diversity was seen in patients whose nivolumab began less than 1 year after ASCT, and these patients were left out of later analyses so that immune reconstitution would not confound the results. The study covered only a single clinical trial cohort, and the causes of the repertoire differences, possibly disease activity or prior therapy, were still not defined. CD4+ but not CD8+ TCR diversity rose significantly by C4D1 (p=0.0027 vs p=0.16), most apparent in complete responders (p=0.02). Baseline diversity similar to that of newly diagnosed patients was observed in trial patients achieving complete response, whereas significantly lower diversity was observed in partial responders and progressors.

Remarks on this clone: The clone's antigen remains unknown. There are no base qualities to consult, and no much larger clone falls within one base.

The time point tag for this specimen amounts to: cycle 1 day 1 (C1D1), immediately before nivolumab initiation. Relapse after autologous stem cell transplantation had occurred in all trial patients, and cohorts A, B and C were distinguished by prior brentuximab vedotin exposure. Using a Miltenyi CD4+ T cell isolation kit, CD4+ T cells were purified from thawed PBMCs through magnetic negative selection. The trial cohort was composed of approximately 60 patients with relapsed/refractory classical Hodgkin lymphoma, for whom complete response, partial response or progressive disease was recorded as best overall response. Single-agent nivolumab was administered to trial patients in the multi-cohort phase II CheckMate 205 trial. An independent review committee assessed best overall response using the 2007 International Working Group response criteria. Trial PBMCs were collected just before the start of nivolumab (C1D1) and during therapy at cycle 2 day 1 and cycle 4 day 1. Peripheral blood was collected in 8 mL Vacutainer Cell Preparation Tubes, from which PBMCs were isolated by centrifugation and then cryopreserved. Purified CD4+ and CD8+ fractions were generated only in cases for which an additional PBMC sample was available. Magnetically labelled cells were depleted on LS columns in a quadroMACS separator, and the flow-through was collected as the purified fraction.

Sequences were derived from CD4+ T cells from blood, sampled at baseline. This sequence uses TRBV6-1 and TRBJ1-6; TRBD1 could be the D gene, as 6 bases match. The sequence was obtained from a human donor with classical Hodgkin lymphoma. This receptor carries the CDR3 CASSERGAEKGSPLHF. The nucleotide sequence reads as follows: TGTGCCAGCAGTGAAAGGGGGGCGGAGAAAGGTTCACCCCTCCACTTT.